Below, 19 T cell receptor beta chains from the same sample are listed, as sequenced in a study of T-cell memory formation after mild COVID-19. Via MiXCR, TCRdb re-called the 5' RACE reads, giving one row per CDR3 protein. The sample shows 300,000 to 400,000 distinct CDR3 sequences, around 15% of them seen only once. Sequences were obtained from PBMCs or a T cell subset sorted from them (not recorded which). These receptors were obtained from a man younger than 35 who had mild COVID-19 (a few samples of this study predate the infection). Cell type and time point are not known.

A few counts support this clonotype. The chain couples TRBV7-3 to TRBJ2-3; the match to TRBD2 covers 8 bases. The junction had 7 bases not matched to a gene; V was cut back by 5 bases and J by 0 bases. The CDR3 spans 16 residues. Per germline, CDR1 SGHTA and CDR2 FQGTGA. DNA of the CDR3: TGTGCCAGCAGCCCAACAGCGGGGGCTAGCACAGATACGCAGTATTTT. Protein sequence: CASSPTAGASTDTQYF.

Concerning this clonotype: A much larger clonotype is one base distant, so this may be a read error. The chain is built from TRBV5-1 and TRBJ2-7, with D tentatively TRBD1 or TRBD2 (5 bases each). In germline, CDR1 is SGHRS, CDR2 YFSETQ. The CDR3 loop spans 14 amino acids. The CDR3 region has the DNA TGCGCCAGCAGCGACGGGACGTCGTCCTACGAGAAGTACTTC. This encodes CASSDGTSSYEKYF.

This clonotype was seen repeatedly, ten times or more. This chain joins TRBV7-3 and TRBJ1-1; D is undetermined. This CDR3 contains 13 residues. The V end lost 0 bases, the J end lost 0 bases, and 2 bases lay between the germline ends. Germline CDR1 reads SGHTA; CDR2 reads FQGTGA. CDR3 amino acids: CASSLTLNTEAFF. The CDR3 DNA is TGTGCCAGCAGCTTAACGTTGAACACTGAAGCTTTCTTT.

The table lists this clonotype with a few counts. The CDR3 loop reads CATGERRADNEQFF. As DNA, the CDR3 is TGTGCCACCGGGGAGCGGCGGGCGGACAATGAGCAGTTCTTC. The V call is TRBV15, the J call TRBJ2-1, with TRBD2 as a possible D gene (5 bases). V gave up 8 bases and J gave up 5 bases, with 16 bases separating them. The CDR3 is made up of 14 amino acids. The germline CDR1 and CDR2 sequences are LNHNV and YYDKDF (reference sequence).

This clonotype was counted only a few times. The V and J genes are TRBV7-8 and TRBJ1-1, with D hard to call. CDR3 size: 13 residues. The germline CDR1 and CDR2 sequences are SGHVS and FQNEAQ. V was pared by 4 bases and J by 2 bases, with 8 bases between. The CDR3 loop is CASSSQINTEAFF. CDR3 coding DNA: TGTGCCAGCAGCTCTCAGATAAACACTGAAGCTTTCTTT.

Notes on this clonotype: A much larger clone lies one base from this, so it may be a read error. This chain connects TRBV5-6 to TRBJ2-1, with TRBD1 matching 8 bases. J gave up 8 bases and V 4 bases, and 5 bases lay outside the gene matches. This CDR3 region has 13 residues. The germline V gene has CDR1 SGHDT and CDR2 YYEEEE. The CDR3 DNA reads as TGTGCCAGCAGCATCGGACAGGGTTATGAGCAGTTCTTC. This gives the protein CASSIGQGYEQFF. Filled out from reference TRBV5-6 and TRBJ2-1, the complete variable domain reads DAGVTQSPTHLIKTRGQQVTLRCSPKSGHDTVSWYQQALGQGPQFIFQYYEEEERQRGNFPDRFSGHQFPNYSSELNVNALLLGDSALYLCASSIGQGYEQFFGPGTRLTVL.

Only a few counts were recorded for this clonotype. CDR3 amino acids: CATSDSSLKAFF. Here the CDR3 DNA reads TGTGCCACCAGTGATTCGTCCCTAAAAGCTTTCTTT. The chain couples TRBV24-1 to TRBJ1-1; D not certain. The V end lost 2 bases, the J end lost 9 bases, and 9 bases lay between the germline ends. The CDR3 is 12 residues long. Germline V gene lookup returns CDR1 KGHDR and CDR2 SFDVKD.

The V and J genes are TRBV4-1 and TRBJ1-5, with D possibly being TRBD1 (5 bases). V dropped 7 bases and J dropped 7 bases, with 17 bases sitting between them. The CDR3 length is 14 residues. The V gene's germline CDR1 is MGHRA and CDR2 YSYEKL. CDR3 sequence reads: CASTQGPSRQPQHF. CDR3 bases: TGCGCCAGCACTCAGGGCCCTTCCAGGCAGCCCCAGCATTTT.

V gene TRBV12-3 or TRBV12-4 combines with J gene TRBJ1-6, with D perhaps TRBD1 (5 bases). V lost 8 bases and J 7 bases, leaving 15 bases between the germline ends. CDR3 length: 14 residues. DNA for the CDR3: TGTGCCAGCGGAATACAGGCGAACAATTCACCCCTCCACTTT. Translation: CASGIQANNSPLHF.

This clonotype was counted between two and nine times. V is TRBV15 and J is TRBJ1-1; unclear D gene. This CDR3 has 13 amino acids. V lost 1 base to trimming and J lost 5 bases, with 8 bases between them. CDR1 LNHNV and CDR2 YYDKDF come from the germline V gene (reference sequence). CDR3 sequence (DNA): TGTGCCACCAGCAGAGCGAGGTATACTGAAGCTTTCTTT. Amino acid sequence: CATSRARYTEAFF.

This clonotype occurred a few times. V is TRBV5-8 and J is TRBJ2-2, with 8 bases identical to TRBD1. Trimming at V came to 4 bases and at J to 3 bases, leaving 5 bases not matched to a gene. This CDR3 contains 15 residues. The germline CDR1 and CDR2 sequences are SGHTS and YDEGEE. CDR3 in amino acids: CASSTTGAYTGELFF. In DNA form, the CDR3 reads TGTGCCAGCAGCACGACAGGGGCTTACACCGGGGAGCTGTTTTTT.

J is TRBJ2-7 and V is TRBV29-1; 7 bases match TRBD1. After removal of 4 bases from V and 3 bases from J, the junction contained 3 bases not matched to a gene. The CDR3 runs 12 residues. Germline V gives CDR1 SQVTM, CDR2 ANQGSEA. This CDR3 is CSVVAGGYEQYF. The CDR3 DNA sequence: TGCAGCGTTGTAGCAGGGGGCTACGAGCAGTACTTC.

The genes are TRBV5-1 and TRBJ2-5; no reliable D call. CDR1 SGHRS and CDR2 YFSETQ come from the germline V gene. This CDR3 has 13 amino acids. The V gene lost 6 bases and the J gene lost 5 bases, with 14 bases spanning the gap. The CDR3 region is CASKVQSRETQYF. In DNA form, the CDR3 reads TGCGCCAGCAAGGTACAATCCCGGGAGACCCAGTACTTC.

This clonotype was seen a handful of times. This chain joins TRBV7-2 and TRBJ2-1, with D tentatively TRBD1 or TRBD2 (6 bases each). This CDR3 has 12 amino acids. Trimming removed 3 bases at V and 10 bases at J, with 10 bases between. CDR1 is SGHTA, CDR2 FQGNSA, per germline. CDR3 amino acids: CASSLGGQEQFF. CDR3 DNA sequence: TGTGCCAGCAGCTTGGGGGGCCAGGAGCAGTTCTTC.

This clonotype was found a few times. V usage is TRBV5-1 and J usage is TRBJ1-3; D gene ambiguous. V was shortened by 4 bases and J by 3 bases, with 17 bases between the two germline ends. This CDR3 is 16 amino acids long. Germline V gives CDR1 SGHRS, CDR2 YFSETQ. Written as DNA, the CDR3 is TGCGCCAGCAGCCGAAATCCGGGAGAAGGTGGAAACACCATATATTTT. It yields the protein CASSRNPGEGGNTIYF.

The rearrangement links TRBV3-1 to TRBJ2-5; D unclear. The ends were cut back, 5 bases at V and 5 bases at J, with 18 bases in the middle. CDR3 size: 15 residues. In germline, CDR1 is LGHDT, CDR2 YNNKEL (reference sequence). The CDR3 is CASSTPQEYAETQYF. The CDR3 coding sequence is TGTGCCAGCAGCACCCCCCAGGAGTATGCGGAGACCCAGTACTTC.

This clonotype showed up just a few times. The CDR3, as DNA: TGTGCCAGCAGCCCCCGGAGGGGGCCATACGAGCAGTACGTC. Its translation is CASSPRRGPYEQYV. This rearrangement joins TRBV11-2 to TRBJ2-7, with a weak D call TRBD1 (7 bases). The germline gives CDR1 SGHAT, CDR2 FQNNGV. The CDR3 is 14 amino acids. Trimming stripped 5 bases from V and 4 bases from J, with 15 bases between.

This clonotype has a handful of counts. The chain has TRBV5-1 and TRBJ2-5; 10 nucleotides align to TRBD1. CDR1 and CDR2 from the germline V gene are SGHRS and YFSETQ. Trimming took 7 bases from V and 5 from J; bases not matched to a gene: 8. The CDR3 contains 14 residues. Here the CDR3 reads CASGTTGGGETQYF. The CDR3 DNA reads TGCGCCAGCGGGACGACAGGGGGCGGCGAGACCCAGTACTTC. Full variable domain (outside the CDR3, taken from reference TRBV5-1 and TRBJ2-5): KAGVTQTPRYLIKTRGQQVTLSCSPISGHRSVSWYQQTPGQGLQFLFEYFSETQRNKGNFPGRFSGRQFSNSRSEMNVSTLELGDSALYLCASGTTGGGETQYFGPGTRLLVL.

The V call is TRBV20-1, the J call TRBJ1-5; D is perhaps TRBD1 (5 bases). The germline V gene encodes CDR1 DFQATT and CDR2 SNEGSKA (reference sequence). V was shortened by 3 bases and J by 7 bases, with 10 bases between the two germline ends. This CDR3 spans 12 amino acids. CDR3 residues: CSASKGNQPQHF. The CDR3 coding sequence is TGCAGTGCTAGTAAGGGGAACCAGCCCCAGCATTTT.